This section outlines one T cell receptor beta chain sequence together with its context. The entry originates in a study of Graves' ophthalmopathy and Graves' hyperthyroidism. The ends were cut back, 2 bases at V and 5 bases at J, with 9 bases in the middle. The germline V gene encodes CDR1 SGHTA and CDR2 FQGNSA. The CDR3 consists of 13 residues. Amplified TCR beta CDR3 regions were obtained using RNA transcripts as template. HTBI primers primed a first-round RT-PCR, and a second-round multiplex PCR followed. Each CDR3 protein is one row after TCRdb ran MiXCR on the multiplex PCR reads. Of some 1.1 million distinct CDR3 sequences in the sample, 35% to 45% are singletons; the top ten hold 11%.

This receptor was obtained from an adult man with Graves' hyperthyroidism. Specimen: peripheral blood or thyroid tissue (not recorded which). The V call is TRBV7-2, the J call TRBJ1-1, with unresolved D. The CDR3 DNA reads TGTGCCAGCAGCTTATATCGACGGACTGAAGCTTTCTTT. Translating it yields CASSLYRRTEAFF.